The rows below give T cell receptor beta chains drawn from one sample of a study of early T cells in non-severe SARS-CoV-2 infection. In TCRdb, the 5' RACE reads were re-called with MiXCR into one record per CDR3 protein. The sample holds under 70,000 distinct CDR3 sequences; 13% are singletons and the top ten take about a tenth. Source: whole blood, taken at baseline. These receptors all stem from an adult who was a healthcare worker with PCR-confirmed SARS-CoV-2 infection or an uninfected control (not recorded which). The CDR3 runs from the conserved cysteine through the conserved F or W. Fields, in order: CDR3 length, V gene, J gene, D gene, CDR3 protein. A D gene is named only where the DNA matches it firmly.

15	TRBV24-1	TRBJ2-3	NA	CATGVAGASTDTQYF
13	TRBV9	TRBJ1-2	NA	CASSPLSIYGYTF
15	TRBV5-1	TRBJ1-6	NA	CASSFDGSYNSPLHF
16	TRBV5-1	TRBJ2-1	TRBD1	CASSATGGEGYNEQFF
17	TRBV7-9	TRBJ2-5	TRBD2	CASSLGVSSGSWETQYF
15	TRBV5-1	TRBJ2-7	TRBD1	CASSLVGQGSDEQYF
13	TRBV18	TRBJ2-5	TRBD1	CASSLGQKETQYF
15	TRBV6-4	TRBJ2-1	TRBD2	CASSAEAGAYNEQFF
15	TRBV28	TRBJ2-4	TRBD2	CASSWRGATKNIQYF
15	TRBV7-6	TRBJ2-5	NA	CASSLNFGNQETQYF
19	TRBV24-1	TRBJ2-1	NA	CATSDLPLGGGGVYNEQFF
14	TRBV5-1	TRBJ2-4	NA	CASSPGQILDIQYF
12	TRBV29-1	TRBJ2-7	NA	CSVGASSYEQYF
15	TRBV7-2	TRBJ2-1	TRBD2	CASRPTSGRNDEQFF
18	TRBV2	TRBJ2-1	TRBD2	CASRPGLAGQISYNEQFF
15	TRBV6-1	TRBJ2-1	NA	CASSAVKGKYNEQFF
11	TRBV29-1	TRBJ2-3	TRBD2	CSGGGTDTQYF
14	TRBV19	TRBJ2-1	NA	CASSTQSIYNEQFF
13	TRBV2	TRBJ1-2	TRBD1	CAARTGDSYGYTF
12	TRBV6-5	TRBJ2-6	NA	CATQSGANVLTF
13	TRBV2	TRBJ1-2	TRBD1	CASNIDRERGYTF
15	TRBV11-3	TRBJ1-6	NA	CASSLDQGYNSPLHF
14	TRBV7-9	TRBJ2-2	NA	CASRPQGFGGELFF
12	TRBV29-1	TRBJ2-1	TRBD2	CSVSSSSGSTFF
14	TRBV14	TRBJ1-1	NA	CASSQIRGSTEAFF
14	TRBV4-1	TRBJ2-5	NA	CASSLRPRGETQYF
18	TRBV12-3/TRBV12-4	TRBJ1-4	TRBD1	CASNPPGQGGALGEKLFF
16	TRBV6-5	TRBJ1-1	TRBD1	CASTRTGGGRYTEAFF
17	TRBV5-1	TRBJ1-6	NA	CASSLNRASSYNSPLHF
12	TRBV29-1	TRBJ2-7	NA	CSVETGSYEQYF
15	TRBV4-1	TRBJ2-3	TRBD2	CASSQSGGGTDTQYF
16	TRBV29-1	TRBJ2-7	TRBD2	CSVEETSGLSSYEQYF
19	TRBV10-3	TRBJ2-2	TRBD1	CAISEDPQGRKVRTGELFF
13	TRBV7-3	TRBJ2-2	NA	CASSLGNTGELFF
12	TRBV6-2/TRBV6-3	TRBJ2-7	TRBD1	CASRTGALEQYF
14	TRBV10-3	TRBJ2-7	NA	CAIREQGRDYEQYF
11	TRBV6-1	TRBJ1-1	NA	CASSEDQKAFF
15	TRBV12-3/TRBV12-4	TRBJ2-7	TRBD1	CASSLWTGGSYEQYF
14	TRBV5-1	TRBJ2-7	NA	CASSLAASGYEQYF